Only a few counts were recorded for the clone carrying this TCR beta chain. Original methodology: Quantification of nucleated cells was approximated via reference gene primer amplification. Profiled with immunoSEQ multiplex PCR; TCRdb holds only in-frame clones, not every one. The DNA gave D and trimming, while V, J and clone size come from that table. The repertoire holds tens of thousands of clones, with roughly four fifths as singletons. The data belong to a study of blood T cell repertoires in COVID-19. Study overall: Whether acute or convalescent, the COVID-19 samples came from the United States, Italy and Spain. The cDNA or gDNA used as material had been derived from T cells, B-cell-depleted T cells, or PBMCs.

The sequencing input was peripheral blood. This TCR was sampled from a woman in her sixties with acute or convalescent COVID-19.

The CDR3 DNA follows: TGTGCCAGCAGTGAAGCTACGGGGGGGCGGAGCGAGCAGTACTTC. Amino acids: CASSEATGGRSEQYF. The chain combines TRBV6-1 with TRBJ2-7; 8 nucleotides line up with TRBD2. In germline, CDR1 is MNHNS, CDR2 SASEGT. The CDR3 spans 15 residues. The V and J ends lost 0 bases and 6 bases, in that order; junction bases with no gene match: 7.